The 18 T cell receptor beta chains below were found in one sample sequenced in a study of identical twins. TCRdb independently ran MiXCR on the 5' RACE reads; one entry per CDR3 protein. The repertoire holds a few hundred thousand distinct CDR3 sequences, with more than 9% as singletons. Material for sequencing was memory T cells sorted from blood. Receptors were obtained from a man aged 50-59 years in good health.

This clonotype was seen more than once but under ten times. J is TRBJ1-4 and V is TRBV5-5, with unresolved D. Germline CDR1 and CDR2: SGHKS and YYEKEE (reference sequence). The CDR3 runs 16 residues. Trimming removed 1 base at V and 8 bases at J, with 18 bases between. The CDR3 DNA reads TGTGCCAGCAGCTTGTTTCCGGCGGAGAGAGGGGAAAAACTGTTTTTT. Its protein is CASSLFPAERGEKLFF.

The CDR3 spells CASSPLYGRGSYEQYF. CDR3 bases: TGTGCCAGCAGCCCCCTATACGGTAGGGGTTCCTACGAGCAGTACTTC. The V call is TRBV7-9, the J call TRBJ2-7; TRBD1 might be the D (5 bases). V lost 5 bases and J 1 base, leaving 18 bases between the germline ends. This CDR3 comprises 16 residues. Germline loops: CDR1 SEHNR, CDR2 FQNEAQ (reference sequence).

CDR3 DNA: TGTGCCAGCAGCTCGGCCCCGGGACAGGAGGGGGAGACCCAGTACTTC. Protein: CASSSAPGQEGETQYF. The rearrangement joins TRBV5-5 to TRBJ2-5, with TRBD1 matching over 8 bases. The CDR3 has 16 amino acids. Germline CDR1 is SGHKS and CDR2 is YYEKEE (reference sequence). Losses at the gene ends were 3 bases for V and 5 bases for J; bases not matched to a gene: 12.

This clonotype was detected ten times or more. The CDR3 loop is CASSPSRDYGYTF. The CDR3 DNA sequence: TGTGCCAGCTCACCATCCCGGGACTATGGCTACACCTTC. This sequence joins TRBV18 and TRBJ1-2; D gene uncertain. This CDR3 has 13 residues. The V gene lost 2 bases and the J gene lost 3 bases, with 7 bases spanning the gap. The germline V gene encodes CDR1 KGHSH and CDR2 LQKENI.

Many counts were recorded for this clonotype. The chain couples TRBV3-1 to TRBJ2-2, with a weak D call TRBD1 (5 bases). The CDR3 spans 15 residues. Trimming took 1 base from V and 4 from J, leaving 10 bases between them. The V gene's germline CDR1 is LGHDT and CDR2 YNNKEL (reference sequence). CDR3 sequence (DNA): TGTGCCAGCAGCCAAGGGGGCCCGAGCACCGGGGAGCTGTTTTTT. This codes for CASSQGGPSTGELFF.

The rearrangement links TRBV6-2 or TRBV6-3 to TRBJ2-7; D is possibly TRBD2 (5 bases). Germline V CDR1 and CDR2: MNHEY, SVGEGT. This CDR3 has 12 amino acids. Trimming stripped 5 bases from V and 7 bases from J, with 12 bases between. CDR3 sequence: CASSLGPGEQYF. The CDR3 DNA sequence: TGTGCCAGCAGTCTCGGGCCGGGAGAGCAGTACTTC.

This clonotype appeared many times. V is TRBV28 and J is TRBJ2-1; D remains ambiguous. Germline CDR1 and CDR2: MDHEN and SYDVKM. The CDR3 spans 15 residues. The ends were cut back, 5 bases at V and 4 bases at J, with 15 bases in the middle. The CDR3 region has the DNA TGTGCCAGCAGTAGGGTTTCTGACCTTTACAATGAGCAGTTCTTC. It encodes CASSRVSDLYNEQFF.

This clonotype was seen a few times. The chain combines TRBV19 with TRBJ1-2; maybe TRBD1 (5 bases). This CDR3 contains 13 residues. The V gene's germline CDR1 is LNHDA and CDR2 SQIVND (reference sequence). V was cut by 10 bases and J by 8 bases, with 20 bases left in between. In DNA, the CDR3 is TGTGCCACCACGGCGTGGGGGGAGTTGGGCTACACCTTC. This codes for CATTAWGELGYTF.

This clonotype was found many times. V gene TRBV5-1 combines with J gene TRBJ2-2, with D unclear. V was cut by 2 bases and J by 0 bases, with 8 bases left in between. CDR3 length: 15 residues. CDR1 and CDR2 from the germline V gene are SGHRS and YFSETQ. CDR3 loop: CASSFGQANTGELFF. CDR3 bases: TGCGCCAGCAGCTTTGGGCAGGCGAACACCGGGGAGCTGTTTTTT.

This clonotype has a handful of counts. The gene calls are TRBV20-1 and TRBJ2-3, with 13 bases aligning to TRBD2. The CDR3 covers 16 residues. V was clipped by 5 bases and J by 2 bases; unmatched bases: 7. Germline CDR1 DFQATT, CDR2 SNEGSKA (reference sequence). CDR3 sequence (DNA): TGCAGTGCTGAAAGCGGGACTAGCGGGAACACAGATACGCAGTATTTT. Amino acids: CSAESGTSGNTDTQYF.

A single count supports this clonotype. The genes are TRBV29-1 and TRBJ2-2; D gene ambiguous. The CDR3 runs to 11 residues. Deletions cut 5 bases from V and 5 bases from J, with 6 bases between. CDR1 and CDR2 (germline): SQVTM, ANQGSEA. DNA of the CDR3: TGCAGCGTTATGAGAACCGGGGAGCTGTTTTTT. Translating it yields CSVMRTGELFF.

The chain is built from TRBV7-2 and TRBJ2-7; 9 bases are shared with TRBD2. V lost 2 bases, J lost 6 bases, and 11 bases stayed unmatched. The CDR3 has 16 amino acids. In germline, CDR1 is SGHTA, CDR2 FQGNSA. The DNA for the CDR3 is TGTGCCAGCAGCTTAATAAGTGCGGGGGGGTGGAGCGAGCAGTACTTC. Translating gives CASSLISAGGWSEQYF. The full variable domain, rest sourced from reference TRBV7-2 and TRBJ2-7, is GAGVSQSPSNKVTEKGKDVELRCDPISGHTALYWYRQSLGQGLEFLIYFQGNSAPDKSGLPSDRFSAERTGGSVSTLTIQRTQQEDSAVYLCASSLISAGGWSEQYFGPGTRLTVT.

This clonotype was counted at least ten times. CDR3 sequence reads: CASRTTVGAYEQYF. CDR3 nucleotide sequence: TGTGCCAGCAGGACGACAGTGGGAGCCTACGAGCAGTACTTC. The chain couples TRBV12-3 or TRBV12-4 to TRBJ2-7; D assignment may be TRBD1 or TRBD2 (5 bases each). The CDR3 runs 14 residues. V was pared by 6 bases and J by 2 bases, with 14 bases between.

This clonotype was counted at least ten times. The V and J genes are TRBV5-1 and TRBJ2-3, with TRBD2 identical over 8 bases. Trimming at V came to 3 bases and at J to 5 bases, leaving 8 bases not matched to a gene. CDR1 and CDR2 from the germline V gene are SGHRS and YFSETQ. The CDR3 extends over 15 amino acids. CDR3 loop: CASSWGAGAGDTQYF. CDR3 in DNA: TGCGCCAGCAGCTGGGGAGCGGGAGCCGGAGATACGCAGTATTTT.

This clonotype has only a few counts. This chain connects TRBV3-1 to TRBJ1-1; no definite D call. Germline CDR1 reads LGHDT; CDR2 reads YNNKEL (reference sequence). The germline V and J ends were trimmed by 3 bases and 4 bases, with 6 bases remaining between them. This CDR3 has 12 amino acids. As DNA, the CDR3 is TGTGCCAGCAGCCACGGGGTCACTGAAGCTTTCTTT. Translated, it gives CASSHGVTEAFF.

This clonotype was observed a few times. The rearrangement joins TRBV12-3 or TRBV12-4 to TRBJ2-5; D unclear. This CDR3 has 13 amino acids. V dropped 5 bases and J dropped 2 bases, with 9 bases sitting between them. The CDR3 sequence is CASSVGRQETQYF. CDR3 in DNA: TGTGCCAGCAGTGTCGGAAGGCAAGAGACCCAGTACTTC.

The chain is built from TRBV28 and TRBJ2-7; 10 bases line up with TRBD1. Looked up from germline, CDR1 is MDHEN and CDR2 is SYDVKM. V was clipped by 0 bases and J by 0 bases; unmatched bases: 2. This CDR3 contains 16 residues. In DNA form, the CDR3 reads TGTGCCAGCAGTTTATGGGGACAGGGGTACTCCTACGAGCAGTACTTC. It yields the protein CASSLWGQGYSYEQYF.

This clonotype has at least ten counts. The chain recombines TRBV5-5 with TRBJ2-1; tentative D call: TRBD2 (6 bases). Trimming removed 2 bases at V and 1 base at J, with 10 bases between. CDR3 length: 15 amino acids. The V gene's germline CDR1 is SGHKS and CDR2 YYEKEE (reference sequence). CDR3 sequence: CASSLSGLSYNEQFF. CDR3 DNA sequence: TGTGCCAGCAGCTTAAGCGGGTTATCCTACAATGAGCAGTTCTTC.